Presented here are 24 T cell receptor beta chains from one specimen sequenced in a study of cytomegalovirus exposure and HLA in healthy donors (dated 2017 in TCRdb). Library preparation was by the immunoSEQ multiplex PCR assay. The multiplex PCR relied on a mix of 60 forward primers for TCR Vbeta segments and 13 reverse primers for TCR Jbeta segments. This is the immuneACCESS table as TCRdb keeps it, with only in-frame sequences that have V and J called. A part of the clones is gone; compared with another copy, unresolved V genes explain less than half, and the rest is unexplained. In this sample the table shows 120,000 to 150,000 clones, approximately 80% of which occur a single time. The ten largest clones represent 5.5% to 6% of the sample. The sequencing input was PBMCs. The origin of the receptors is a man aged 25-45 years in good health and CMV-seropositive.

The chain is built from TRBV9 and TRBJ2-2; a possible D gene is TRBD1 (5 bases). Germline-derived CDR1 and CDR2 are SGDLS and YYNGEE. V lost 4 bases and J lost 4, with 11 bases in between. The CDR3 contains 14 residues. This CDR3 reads CASSSQGATGELFF. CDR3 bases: TGTGCCAGCAGCTCCCAGGGTGCCACCGGGGAGCTGTTTTTT. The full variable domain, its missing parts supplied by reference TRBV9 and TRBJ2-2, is DSGVTQTPKHLITATGQRVTLRCSPRSGDLSVYWYQQSLDQGLQFLIQYYNGEERAKGNILERFSAQQFPDLHSELNLSSLELGDSALYFCASSSQGATGELFFGEGSRLTVL.

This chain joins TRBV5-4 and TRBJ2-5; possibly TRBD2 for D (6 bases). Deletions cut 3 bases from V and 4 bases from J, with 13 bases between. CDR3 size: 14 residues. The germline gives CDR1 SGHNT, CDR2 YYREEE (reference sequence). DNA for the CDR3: TGTGCCAGCAGCTATCCGGGACTGGGAGAGACCCAGTACTTC. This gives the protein CASSYPGLGETQYF.

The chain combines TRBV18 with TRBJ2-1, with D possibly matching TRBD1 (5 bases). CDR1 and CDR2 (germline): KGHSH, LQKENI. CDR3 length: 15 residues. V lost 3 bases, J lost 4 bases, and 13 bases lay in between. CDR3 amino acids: CASSPAAGLYNEQFF. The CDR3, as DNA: TGTGCCAGCTCACCGGCGGCAGGGCTGTACAATGAGCAGTTCTTC.

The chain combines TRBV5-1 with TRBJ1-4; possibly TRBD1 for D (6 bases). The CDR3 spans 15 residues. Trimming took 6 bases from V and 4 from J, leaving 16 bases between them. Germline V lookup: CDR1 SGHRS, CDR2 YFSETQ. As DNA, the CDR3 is TGCGCCAGCACCCCAAGGGGGACGAATAATGAAAAACTGTTTTTT. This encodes CASTPRGTNNEKLFF.

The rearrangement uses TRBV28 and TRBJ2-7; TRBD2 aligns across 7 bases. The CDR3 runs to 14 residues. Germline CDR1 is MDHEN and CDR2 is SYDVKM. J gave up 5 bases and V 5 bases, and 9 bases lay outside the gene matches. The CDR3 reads CASSGGGAVNEQYF. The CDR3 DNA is TGTGCCAGCAGTGGGGGAGGGGCGGTCAACGAGCAGTACTTC.

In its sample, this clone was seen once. In DNA, the CDR3 is TGTGCCAGTAGTCCCCTTAGGCAGGGGTGGACTGAAGCTTTCTTT. Its translation is CASSPLRQGWTEAFF. The V and J genes are TRBV19 and TRBJ1-1, with D possibly matching TRBD1 (6 bases). CDR3 length equals 15 residues. Trimming cost V 5 bases and J 5 bases, with 18 bases left between them. Germline CDR1 LNHDA, CDR2 SQIVND (reference sequence).

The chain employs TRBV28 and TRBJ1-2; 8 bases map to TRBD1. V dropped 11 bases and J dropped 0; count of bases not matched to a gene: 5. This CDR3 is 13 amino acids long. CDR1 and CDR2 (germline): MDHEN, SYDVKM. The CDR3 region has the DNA TGTGCCGGACAGGGACCTCCTAACTATGGCTACACCTTC. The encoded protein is CAGQGPPNYGYTF.

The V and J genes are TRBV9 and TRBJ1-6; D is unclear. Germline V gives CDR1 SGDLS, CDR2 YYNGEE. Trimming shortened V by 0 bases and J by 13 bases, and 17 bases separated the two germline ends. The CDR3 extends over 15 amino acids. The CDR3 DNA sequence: TGTGCCAGCAGCGTAGAGGGTGCCGGGGTTGGGCCCCTCCACTTT. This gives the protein CASSVEGAGVGPLHF.

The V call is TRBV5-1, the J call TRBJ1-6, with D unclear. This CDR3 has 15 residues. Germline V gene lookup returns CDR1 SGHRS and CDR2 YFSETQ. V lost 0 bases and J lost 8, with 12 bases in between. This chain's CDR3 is CASSLDRGWDSPLHF. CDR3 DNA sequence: TGCGCCAGCAGCTTGGATCGGGGATGGGATTCACCCCTCCACTTT.

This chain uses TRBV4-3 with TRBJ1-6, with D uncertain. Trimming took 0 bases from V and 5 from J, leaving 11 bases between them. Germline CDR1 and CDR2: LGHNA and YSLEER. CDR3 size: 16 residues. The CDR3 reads CASSQETDYHNSPLHF. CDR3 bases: TGCGCCAGCAGCCAAGAAACAGACTATCATAATTCACCCCTCCACTTT.

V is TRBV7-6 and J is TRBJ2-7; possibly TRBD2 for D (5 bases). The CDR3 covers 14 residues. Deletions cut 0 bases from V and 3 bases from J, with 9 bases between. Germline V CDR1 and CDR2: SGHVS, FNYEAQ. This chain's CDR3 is CASSLAGEDYEQYF. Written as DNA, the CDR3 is TGTGCCAGCAGCTTAGCGGGAGAGGACTACGAGCAGTACTTC.

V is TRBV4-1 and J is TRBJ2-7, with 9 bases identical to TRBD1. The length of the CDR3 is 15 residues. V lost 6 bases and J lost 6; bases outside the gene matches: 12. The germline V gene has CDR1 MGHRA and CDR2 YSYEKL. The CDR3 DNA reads TGCGCCAGCAGTCTTCCCGGGACAGGGTTTAGCGAGCAGTACTTC. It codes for CASSLPGTGFSEQYF.

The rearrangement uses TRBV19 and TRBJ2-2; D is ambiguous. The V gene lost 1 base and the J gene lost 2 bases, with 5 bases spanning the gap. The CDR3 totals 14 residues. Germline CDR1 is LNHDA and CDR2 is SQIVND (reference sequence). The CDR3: CASSIGGNTGELFF. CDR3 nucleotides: TGTGCCAGTAGTATAGGCGGCAACACCGGGGAGCTGTTTTTT.

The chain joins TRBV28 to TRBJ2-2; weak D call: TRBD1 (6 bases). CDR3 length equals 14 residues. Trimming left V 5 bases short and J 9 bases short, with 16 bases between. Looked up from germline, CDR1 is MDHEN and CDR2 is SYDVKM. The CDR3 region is CASSPTGKRRELFF. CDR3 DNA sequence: TGTGCCAGCAGTCCTACAGGGAAACGGAGGGAGCTGTTTTTT.

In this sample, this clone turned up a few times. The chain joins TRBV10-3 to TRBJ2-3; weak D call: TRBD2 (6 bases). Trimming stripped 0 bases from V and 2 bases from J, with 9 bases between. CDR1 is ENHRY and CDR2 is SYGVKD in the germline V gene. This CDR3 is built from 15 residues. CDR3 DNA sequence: TGTGCCATCAGTGAGTCCGGGACTTACACAGATACGCAGTATTTT. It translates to CAISESGTYTDTQYF.

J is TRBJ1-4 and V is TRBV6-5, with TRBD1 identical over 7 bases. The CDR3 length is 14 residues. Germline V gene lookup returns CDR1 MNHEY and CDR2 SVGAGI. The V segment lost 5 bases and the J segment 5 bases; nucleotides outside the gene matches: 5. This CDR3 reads CASSTTGANEKLFF. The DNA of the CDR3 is TGTGCCAGCAGTACCACAGGGGCCAATGAAAAACTGTTTTTT.

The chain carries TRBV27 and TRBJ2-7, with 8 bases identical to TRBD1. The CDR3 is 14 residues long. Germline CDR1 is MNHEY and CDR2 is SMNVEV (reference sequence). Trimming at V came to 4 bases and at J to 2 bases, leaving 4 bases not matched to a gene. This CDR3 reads CASSSTGDPYEQYF. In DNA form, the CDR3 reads TGTGCCAGCAGTTCGACAGGGGACCCCTACGAGCAGTACTTC.

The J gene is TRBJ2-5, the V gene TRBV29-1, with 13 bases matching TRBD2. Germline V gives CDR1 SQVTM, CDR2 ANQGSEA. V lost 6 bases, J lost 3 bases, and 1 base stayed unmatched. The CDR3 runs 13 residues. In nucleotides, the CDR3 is TGCAGCGTGGGGACTAGCGGGGAAGAGACCCAGTACTTC. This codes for CSVGTSGEETQYF. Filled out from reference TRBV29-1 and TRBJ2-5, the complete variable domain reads SAVISQKPSRDICQRGTSLTIQCQVDSQVTMMFWYRQQPGQSLTLIATANQGSEATYESGFVIDKFPISRPNLTFSTLTVSNMSPEDSSIYLCSVGTSGEETQYFGPGTRLLVL.

The CDR3 nucleotides read TGTGCCAGCAGGCAACAGGGACAGGAGCAGCCCCAGCATTTT. It translates to CASRQQGQEQPQHF. This chain links TRBV6-1 with TRBJ1-5, with TRBD1 identical over 8 bases. Germline loops: CDR1 MNHNS, CDR2 SASEGT. The ends lost 6 bases at V and 7 bases at J; junction bases unmatched: 8. The CDR3 contains 14 residues.

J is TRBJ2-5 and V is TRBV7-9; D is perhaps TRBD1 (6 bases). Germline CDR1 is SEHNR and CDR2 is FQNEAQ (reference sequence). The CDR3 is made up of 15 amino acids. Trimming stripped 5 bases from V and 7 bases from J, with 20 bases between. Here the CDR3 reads CASSAEHSSRGTQYF. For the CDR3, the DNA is TGTGCCAGCAGCGCGGAACACAGTTCCAGGGGGACCCAGTACTTC.

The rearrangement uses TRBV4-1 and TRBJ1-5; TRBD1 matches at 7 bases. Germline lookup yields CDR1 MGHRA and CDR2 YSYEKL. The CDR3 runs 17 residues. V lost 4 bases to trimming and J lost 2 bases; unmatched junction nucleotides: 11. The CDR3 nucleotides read TGCGCCAGCAGCCTGATGCCGAGGGGGCTCGGCAATCAGCCCCAGCATTTT. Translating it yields CASSLMPRGLGNQPQHF.

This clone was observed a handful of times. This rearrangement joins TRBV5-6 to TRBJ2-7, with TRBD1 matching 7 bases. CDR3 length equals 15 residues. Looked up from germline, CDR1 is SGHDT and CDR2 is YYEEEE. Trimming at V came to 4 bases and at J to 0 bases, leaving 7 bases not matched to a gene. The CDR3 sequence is CASSRRQGVSYEQYF. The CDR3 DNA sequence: TGTGCCAGCAGCCGACGACAGGGTGTCTCCTACGAGCAGTACTTC. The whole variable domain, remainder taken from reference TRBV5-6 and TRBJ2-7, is DAGVTQSPTHLIKTRGQQVTLRCSPKSGHDTVSWYQQALGQGPQFIFQYYEEEERQRGNFPDRFSGHQFPNYSSELNVNALLLGDSALYLCASSRRQGVSYEQYFGPGTRLTVT.

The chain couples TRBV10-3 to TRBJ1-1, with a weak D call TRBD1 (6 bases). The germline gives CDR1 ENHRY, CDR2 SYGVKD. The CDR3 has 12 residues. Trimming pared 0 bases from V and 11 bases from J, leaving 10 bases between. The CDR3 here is CAISESGGRAFF. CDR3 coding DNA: TGTGCCATCAGTGAGTCCGGGGGGCGGGCTTTCTTT.

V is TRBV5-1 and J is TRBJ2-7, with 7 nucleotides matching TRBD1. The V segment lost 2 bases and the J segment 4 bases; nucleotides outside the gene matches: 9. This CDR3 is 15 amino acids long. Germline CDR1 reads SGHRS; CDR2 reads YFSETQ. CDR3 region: CASSLWTGQGYEQYF. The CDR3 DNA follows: TGCGCCAGCAGCTTATGGACAGGCCAGGGGTACGAGCAGTACTTC. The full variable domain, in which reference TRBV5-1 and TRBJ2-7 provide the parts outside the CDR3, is KAGVTQTPRYLIKTRGQQVTLSCSPISGHRSVSWYQQTPGQGLQFLFEYFSETQRNKGNFPGRFSGRQFSNSRSEMNVSTLELGDSALYLCASSLWTGQGYEQYFGPGTRLTVT.